This entry lists 4 T cell receptor beta chains sequenced from one sample in a study of blood T cell repertoires in COVID-19. Method: immunoSEQ multiplex PCR; TCRdb's copy keeps in-frame clones and lacks some. The sample carries hundreds of thousands of clones, 89% recorded once. Input material: peripheral blood. These receptors were collected from a man between 35 and 55 years old with acute or convalescent COVID-19.

V usage is TRBV5-1 and J usage is TRBJ1-1; D is unresolved. Looked up from germline, CDR1 is SGHRS and CDR2 is YFSETQ. Between the trimmed V and J ends, which lost 2 bases and 4 bases, there was a span of 9 bases. This CDR3 has 13 residues. The CDR3 DNA reads TGCGCCAGCAGCTTATCTGGAGCCACTGAAGCTTTCTTT. Encoded protein: CASSLSGATEAFF.

The chain uses TRBV19 and TRBJ1-3, with 8 bases lining up with TRBD1. CDR1 and CDR2 (germline): LNHDA, SQIVND (reference sequence). The V and J ends lost 7 bases and 0 bases, in that order; junction bases with no gene match: 5. The CDR3 loop spans 15 amino acids. The DNA for the CDR3 is TGTGCCAGTACCGAGACAGGGGACTCTGGAAACACCATATATTTT. Protein: CASTETGDSGNTIYF.

The CDR3 sequence: CASSAAGGKLDEQFF. The CDR3 bases are TGTGCCAGCAGCGCTGCCGGGGGAAAGTTAGATGAGCAGTTCTTC. The chain carries TRBV11-1 and TRBJ2-1; weak D call: TRBD2 (6 bases). Per germline, CDR1 SGHAT and CDR2 FQDESV (reference sequence). V was trimmed by 5 bases and J by 8 bases, leaving 19 bases between them. The CDR3 extends over 15 amino acids.

Worth noting for this clone: The same CDR3 also results from other DNA sequences found in this sample. This chain links TRBV12-3 or TRBV12-4 with TRBJ1-1; maybe TRBD1 (6 bases). V lost 6 bases and J lost 2, with 10 bases in between. CDR3 length equals 13 residues. In DNA form, the CDR3 reads TGTGCCAGCAGCTTACAGGGAAACACTGAAGCTTTCTTT. Residues: CASSLQGNTEAFF.